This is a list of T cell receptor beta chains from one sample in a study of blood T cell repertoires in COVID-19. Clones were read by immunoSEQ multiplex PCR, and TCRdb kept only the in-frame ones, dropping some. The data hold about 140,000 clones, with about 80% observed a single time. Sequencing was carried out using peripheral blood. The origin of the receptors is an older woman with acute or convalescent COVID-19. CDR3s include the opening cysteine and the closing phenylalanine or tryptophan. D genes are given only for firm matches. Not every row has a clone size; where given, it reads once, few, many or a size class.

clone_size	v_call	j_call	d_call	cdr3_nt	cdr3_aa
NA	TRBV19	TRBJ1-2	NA	TGTGCCAGTAGGGACTGGGGGGGGGCTTCTGGCTACACCTTC	CASRDWGGASGYTF
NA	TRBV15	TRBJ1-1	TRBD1	TGTGCCACCAGCAGAGGTCTGACAGGGGGATTTGTTGAAGCTTTCTTT	CATSRGLTGGFVEAFF
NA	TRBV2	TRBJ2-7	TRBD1	TGTGCCAGCGCCCGCAGGGGGACCTCCTACGAGCAGTACTTC	CASARRGTSYEQYF
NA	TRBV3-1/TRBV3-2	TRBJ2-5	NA	TGTGCCAGCAGCCAAAGGGGCGGCCAAGAGACCCAGTACTTC	CASSQRGGQETQYF
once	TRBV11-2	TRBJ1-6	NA	TGTGCCAGCAGCTTAGGGTCGAGGGATTCACCCCTCCACTTT	CASSLGSRDSPLHF
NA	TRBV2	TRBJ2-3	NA	TGTGCCAGCATCCGGGACAACACAGATACGCAGTATTTT	CASIRDNTDTQYF
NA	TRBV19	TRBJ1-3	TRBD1	TGTGCCAGTAGTCGTCAGGGGGACTCTGGAAACACCATATATTTT	CASSRQGDSGNTIYF
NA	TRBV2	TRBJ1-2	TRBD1	TGTGCCAGCAGTGAACGGACAGGGGCGCCAGTTGGCTACACCTTC	CASSERTGAPVGYTF
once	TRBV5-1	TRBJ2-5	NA	TGCGCCAGCAGCTCCCCCGGCAGCGAGGAGACCCAGTACTTC	CASSSPGSEETQYF
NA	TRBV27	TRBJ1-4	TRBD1	TGTGCCAGCAGTAGACAGGGGGCTGAAAAACTGTTTTTT	CASSRQGAEKLFF
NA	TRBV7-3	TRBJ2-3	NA	TGTGCCAGCAGCCCACGGCGACTCAGCGGCACAGATACGCAGTATTTT	CASSPRRLSGTDTQYF
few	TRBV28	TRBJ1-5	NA	TGTGCCAGCAGACCCGGGACTTATCAGCCCCAGCATTTT	CASRPGTYQPQHF
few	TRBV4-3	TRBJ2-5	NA	TGCGCCAGCAGCCAATCCAGGGGTCCCCAAGAGACCCAGTACTTC	CASSQSRGPQETQYF
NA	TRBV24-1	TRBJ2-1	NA	TGTGCCACCAACAGACCTTCTACCTACAATGAGCAGTTCTTC	CATNRPSTYNEQFF
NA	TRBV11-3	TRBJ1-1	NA	TGTGCCAGCAGCATCAGGGGCCGTTCGATCACTGAAGCTTTCTTT	CASSIRGRSITEAFF
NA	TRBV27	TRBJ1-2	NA	TGTGCCAGCAGTTCCAACGGGAACTATGGCTACACCTTC	CASSSNGNYGYTF
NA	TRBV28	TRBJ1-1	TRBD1	TGTGCCAGCAGTGGAGCCGGGACAGGGAACACTGAAGCTTTCTTT	CASSGAGTGNTEAFF
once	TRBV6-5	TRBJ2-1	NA	TGTGCCAGCAGACGGGGGATTCTCCCCCAGTTCTTC	CASRRGILPQFF
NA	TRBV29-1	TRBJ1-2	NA	TGCAGCGTTGAAGCCGGATCAGGGGACTATGGCTACACCTTC	CSVEAGSGDYGYTF
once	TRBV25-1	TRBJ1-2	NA	TGTGCCAGCAGTGACCGGGGGGGGATATTAAGCTATGGCTACACCTTC	CASSDRGGILSYGYTF
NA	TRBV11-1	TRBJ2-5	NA	TGTGCCAGCAGCCTGGGCCCCCAAGAGACCCAGTACTTC	CASSLGPQETQYF
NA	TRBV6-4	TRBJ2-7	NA	TGTGCCAGAAGCAAAACCTTACCCTTCTACGAGCAGTACTTC	CARSKTLPFYEQYF
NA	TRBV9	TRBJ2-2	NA	TGTGCCAGCAGCGTAGCTACCGGGGAGCTGTTTTTT	CASSVATGELFF
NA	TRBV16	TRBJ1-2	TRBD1	TGTGCCAGCAGCCAATCGGGACAGGGGGCCGGATATGGCTACACCTTC	CASSQSGQGAGYGYTF
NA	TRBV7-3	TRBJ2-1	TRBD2	TGTGCCAGCAGCCCCTTAGCGGGGCGCTACAATGAGCAGTTCTTC	CASSPLAGRYNEQFF
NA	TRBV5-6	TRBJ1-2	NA	TGTGCCAGCAGCTTGGTGGGCCCTAACTATGGCTACACCTTC	CASSLVGPNYGYTF
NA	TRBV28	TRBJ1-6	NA	TGTGCCAGCAGCAGGCTGGGGCTTAATTCACCCCTCCACTTT	CASSRLGLNSPLHF